These 29 T cell receptor beta chains were sequenced from one sample in a study of shared clonotypes between healthy human individuals. TCRdb's copy holds only in-frame clones and misses some; the assay was immunoSEQ multiplex PCR. The data contain approximately 1.4 million clones, 95% to 99% of them singletons. Sequencing was done on a sample of naive CD4+ T cells sorted from blood. Regarding subset: CD45RA+ positively selected. Receptors were obtained from a young man in good health.

The chain combines TRBV10-3 with TRBJ2-7, with 10 bases identical to TRBD2. Germline V CDR1 and CDR2: ENHRY, SYGVKD. With V trimmed by 10 bases and J by 6 bases, 12 bases remained unmatched. This CDR3 contains 14 residues. The CDR3 nucleotides are TGTGCCACCATCACAGCGGGAGGGGGAAGCGAGCAGTACTTC. It is translated as CATITAGGGSEQYF.

The chain uses TRBV9 and TRBJ2-7; D might be TRBD2 (5 bases). Trimming left V 4 bases short and J 2 bases short, with 13 bases between. Per germline, CDR1 SGDLS and CDR2 YYNGEE. This CDR3 has 14 amino acids. CDR3 DNA sequence: TGTGCCAGCAGCTCTAGCCTTGGGGCCTACGAGCAGTACTTC. The encoded protein is CASSSSLGAYEQYF.

The chain is built from TRBV7-9 and TRBJ2-1, with D perhaps assigned TRBD1 or TRBD2 (5 bases each). The CDR3 extends over 16 amino acids. From germline, CDR1 is SEHNR and CDR2 FQNEAQ (reference sequence). The V end lost 5 bases, the J end lost 7 bases, and 21 bases lay between the germline ends. CDR3 nucleotides: TGTGCCAGCAGCCTACGGGACCCCGTTAAGGGGAATGAGCAGTTCTTC. Its translation: CASSLRDPVKGNEQFF.

V gene TRBV5-4 combines with J gene TRBJ2-7; 13 bases are shared with TRBD2. This CDR3 is built from 16 residues. Germline CDR1 SGHNT, CDR2 YYREEE (reference sequence). V lost 1 base and J lost 4; bases outside the gene matches: 5. CDR3 DNA: TGTGCCAGCAGCTTGTCCGGGACTAGCGGGATTTACGAGCAGTACTTC. This gives the protein CASSLSGTSGIYEQYF.

This clone was detected only once. The rearrangement links TRBV5-1 to TRBJ2-3, with 14 bases fitting TRBD2. V was clipped by 2 bases and J by 0 bases; unmatched bases: 2. Per the germline V gene, CDR1 is SGHRS and CDR2 is YFSETQ. CDR3 length: 17 residues. CDR3 sequence (DNA): TGCGCCAGCAGCTTCGGGACTAGCGGGGGAAGCACAGATACGCAGTATTTT. Protein product: CASSFGTSGGSTDTQYF.

The gene calls are TRBV11-2 and TRBJ2-5; the D gene is possibly TRBD1 (5 bases). This CDR3 has 11 amino acids. Trimming left V 10 bases short and J 5 bases short, with 11 bases between. Germline CDR1 and CDR2: SGHAT and FQNNGV. The CDR3 spells CATTGAETQYF. The CDR3 nucleotides read TGTGCCACTACAGGTGCGGAGACCCAGTACTTC.

The genes are TRBV7-3 and TRBJ2-2; 7 nucleotides align to TRBD1. V lost 5 bases to trimming and J lost 11 bases; unmatched junction nucleotides: 14. The CDR3 loop spans 15 amino acids. Germline V gene lookup returns CDR1 SGHTA and CDR2 FQGTGA. The CDR3 region is CASSPDWLAGGELFF. DNA for the CDR3: TGTGCCAGCAGCCCGGATTGGTTGGCAGGGGGAGAGCTGTTTTTT. Combining the CDR3 with reference TRBV7-3 and TRBJ2-2 gives the whole variable domain GAGVSQTPSNKVTEKGKYVELRCDPISGHTALYWYRQSLGQGPEFLIYFQGTGAADDSGLPNDRFFAVRPEGSVSTLKIQRTERGDSAVYLCASSPDWLAGGELFFGEGSRLTVL.

The genes are TRBV20-1 and TRBJ2-2; D gene unclear. The germline gives CDR1 DFQATT, CDR2 SNEGSKA (reference sequence). This CDR3 is built from 11 residues. V shed 3 bases and J shed 6 bases, with 5 bases lying between them. The CDR3 DNA reads as TGCAGTGCTAGTTTTGCCGGGGAGCTGTTTTTT. Its translation is CSASFAGELFF.

The chain employs TRBV7-2 and TRBJ2-1; a weak D match, TRBD2 (6 bases). There are 16 residues in the CDR3. V was trimmed by 3 bases and J by 0 bases, leaving 12 bases between them. Germline-derived CDR1 and CDR2 are SGHTA and FQGNSA. In DNA, the CDR3 is TGTGCCAGCAGCTTCCGGGGGACGACCTCCTACAATGAGCAGTTCTTC. It yields the protein CASSFRGTTSYNEQFF. Based on the CDR3 plus reference TRBV7-2 and TRBJ2-1, the full variable domain is GAGVSQSPSNKVTEKGKDVELRCDPISGHTALYWYRQSLGQGLEFLIYFQGNSAPDKSGLPSDRFSAERTGGSVSTLTIQRTQQEDSAVYLCASSFRGTTSYNEQFFGPGTRLTVL.

The chain has TRBV10-3 and TRBJ1-1; no firm D call. V lost 3 bases and J lost 0, with 5 bases in between. Germline V CDR1 and CDR2: ENHRY, SYGVKD. The CDR3 is 13 amino acids. The CDR3, as DNA: TGTGCCATCAGTGAAGTCATGAACACTGAAGCTTTCTTT. Amino acids: CAISEVMNTEAFF.

V is TRBV27 and J is TRBJ2-1, with D perhaps TRBD2 (6 bases). This CDR3 contains 16 residues. Germline V gene data show CDR1 as MNHEY and CDR2 as SMNVEV (reference sequence). The germline V and J ends were trimmed by 5 bases and 5 bases, with 19 bases remaining between them. The CDR3 sequence: CASSPLGGPPNNEQFF. The CDR3 DNA reads TGTGCCAGCAGTCCCCTCGGGGGTCCTCCAAACAATGAGCAGTTCTTC.

V and J are TRBV28 and TRBJ2-7; maybe TRBD2 (5 bases). The CDR3 extends over 14 amino acids. Germline values: CDR1 MDHEN, CDR2 SYDVKM. V was pared by 3 bases and J by 6 bases, with 15 bases between. The CDR3 DNA reads TGTGCCAGCAGTTTGACTGGACTCCCCTTCGAGCAGTACTTC. Its translation: CASSLTGLPFEQYF.

The V and J genes are TRBV5-4 and TRBJ2-7, with a tentative D call TRBD1 (6 bases). Germline-derived CDR1 and CDR2 are SGHNT and YYREEE (reference sequence). CDR3 length equals 17 residues. V gave up 0 bases and J gave up 0 bases, with 16 bases separating them. CDR3 nucleotide sequence: TGTGCCAGCAGCTTGGCGGGCAGGGGAACAATCTCCTACGAGCAGTACTTC. Its protein is CASSLAGRGTISYEQYF.

This chain joins TRBV6-4 and TRBJ2-7; TRBD2 aligns across 10 bases. J was trimmed by 0 bases and V by 5 bases; bases with no gene match: 1. The CDR3 extends over 14 amino acids. Germline values: CDR1 MRHNA, CDR2 SNTAGT. DNA of the CDR3: TGTGCCAGCAGTCGACTAGCGGGCTCCTACGAGCAGTACTTC. It is translated as CASSRLAGSYEQYF.

This rearrangement joins TRBV28 to TRBJ1-1; a weak D match, TRBD1 (5 bases). V dropped 3 bases and J dropped 3 bases, with 8 bases sitting between them. The CDR3 spans 13 residues. Looked up from germline, CDR1 is MDHEN and CDR2 is SYDVKM. The CDR3 region is CASSFPGDTEAFF. CDR3 DNA sequence: TGTGCCAGCAGTTTCCCGGGGGACACTGAAGCTTTCTTT.

The chain couples TRBV18 to TRBJ2-5; 10 bases line up with TRBD2. The CDR3 consists of 18 residues. After removal of 2 bases from V and 4 bases from J, the junction contained 13 bases not matched to a gene. The germline CDR1 and CDR2 sequences are KGHSH and LQKENI. The DNA of the CDR3 is TGTGCCAGCTCACCAGGCTTTGTAGCGGGAGGAGTTCGAGAGACCCAGTACTTC. It yields the protein CASSPGFVAGGVRETQYF.

The CDR3 DNA is TGCGCCAGCAGCTTGTCGGGATTCGCGGCCGGTATCCACGAGCAGTACTTC. Amino acid sequence: CASSLSGFAAGIHEQYF. The rearrangement joins TRBV5-1 to TRBJ2-7; the D gene is possibly TRBD2 (5 bases). The CDR3 runs to 17 residues. The V end lost 1 base, the J end lost 5 bases, and 22 bases lay between the germline ends. Germline CDR1 and CDR2: SGHRS and YFSETQ. Full variable domain (outside the CDR3, taken from reference TRBV5-1 and TRBJ2-7): KAGVTQTPRYLIKTRGQQVTLSCSPISGHRSVSWYQQTPGQGLQFLFEYFSETQRNKGNFPGRFSGRQFSNSRSEMNVSTLELGDSALYLCASSLSGFAAGIHEQYFGPGTRLTVT.

This clone appeared once. The V and J genes are TRBV15 and TRBJ2-1; TRBD1 aligns across 7 bases. This CDR3 spans 14 amino acids. Looked up from germline, CDR1 is LNHNV and CDR2 is YYDKDF (reference sequence). V shed 4 bases, J shed 6 bases, and the junction held 6 bases outside the gene matches. CDR3: CATSNRGLGNEQFF. The CDR3 region has the DNA TGTGCCACCAGCAACAGGGGTTTGGGCAATGAGCAGTTCTTC.

The count of this clone is one. The CDR3 nucleotides are TGTGCCAGCAGCCTAGGGGGGGCCCAGAATCAGCCCCAGCATTTT. Protein product: CASSLGGAQNQPQHF. V usage is TRBV28 and J usage is TRBJ1-5; possible D gene TRBD1, 6 bases. Trimming pared 6 bases from V and 4 bases from J, leaving 16 bases between. This CDR3 comprises 15 residues. Per the germline V gene, CDR1 is MDHEN and CDR2 is SYDVKM.

The CDR3 is CASSGQGPYEQYF. The CDR3 DNA follows: TGTGCCAGCTCCGGACAGGGGCCCTACGAGCAGTACTTC. The rearrangement uses TRBV18 and TRBJ2-7, with 9 nucleotides matching TRBD1. The CDR3 sequence is 13 residues long. The germline V gene has CDR1 KGHSH and CDR2 LQKENI. V dropped 6 bases and J dropped 2; count of bases not matched to a gene: 2. Drawing the rest from reference TRBV18 and TRBJ2-7, the complete variable domain is NAGVMQNPRHLVRRRGQEARLRCSPMKGHSHVYWYRQLPEEGLKFMVYLQKENIIDESGMPKERFSAEFPKEGPSILRIQQVVRGDSAAYFCASSGQGPYEQYFGPGTRLTVT.

This chain links TRBV6-6 with TRBJ1-1; D not certain. Trimming left V 0 bases short and J 7 bases short, with 12 bases between. Germline CDR1 is MNHNY and CDR2 is SVGAGI (reference sequence). The CDR3 has 14 amino acids. Here the CDR3 DNA reads TGTGCCAGCAGTTACTCACCTTTCCCCGTTGAAGCTTTCTTT. Translating it yields CASSYSPFPVEAFF.

This sequence joins TRBV25-1 and TRBJ2-1; D may be TRBD2 (6 bases). This CDR3 has 14 residues. V lost 4 bases, J lost 1 base, and 8 bases lay in between. Germline CDR1 is MGHDK and CDR2 is SYGVNS. The chain's CDR3 is CASSASESYNEQFF. The CDR3 region has the DNA TGTGCCAGCAGTGCTAGCGAATCCTACAATGAGCAGTTCTTC.

This sequence joins TRBV9 and TRBJ1-2, with TRBD1 as a possible D gene (6 bases). The germline V and J ends were trimmed by 0 bases and 2 bases, with 14 bases remaining between them. The CDR3 runs 16 residues. The germline V gene has CDR1 SGDLS and CDR2 YYNGEE. The CDR3 nucleotides read TGTGCCAGCAGCGTAGGGGTTGCAGGGGCCAACTATGGCTACACCTTC. As protein: CASSVGVAGANYGYTF.

This chain joins TRBV5-1 and TRBJ2-1, with TRBD2 matching over 11 bases. Germline V gene sequence: CDR1 SGHRS, CDR2 YFSETQ. V gave up 4 bases and J gave up 4 bases; unmatched junction bases: 7. CDR3 length: 16 amino acids. In nucleotides, the CDR3 is TGCGCCAGCAGCGCAGCTAGCGGGAGGTTGTACAATGAGCAGTTCTTC. Its translation: CASSAASGRLYNEQFF.

The rearrangement uses TRBV7-2 and TRBJ2-1, with 8 bases matching TRBD2. V trimming: 2 bases; J trimming: 0 bases; junction bases outside the gene matches: 3. CDR3 length: 16 residues. The V gene's germline CDR1 is SGHTA and CDR2 FQGNSA. In nucleotides, the CDR3 is TGTGCCAGCAGCTTATCGGCGGGGGGCTCCTACAATGAGCAGTTCTTC. Its translation is CASSLSAGGSYNEQFF.

The chain joins TRBV6-1 to TRBJ2-5, with D possibly being TRBD1 or TRBD2 (5 bases each). Deletions cut 0 bases from V and 7 bases from J, with 12 bases between. The CDR3 totals 14 residues. The germline gives CDR1 MNHNS, CDR2 SASEGT. CDR3 nucleotide sequence: TGTGCCAGCAGTGAAGCGCGGGCAGGGCGGACCCAGTACTTC. It specifies CASSEARAGRTQYF.

The sample holds one count of this clone. This chain joins TRBV5-5 and TRBJ2-7; 8 nucleotides align to TRBD1. Germline loops: CDR1 SGHKS, CDR2 YYEKEE (reference sequence). The CDR3 has 15 amino acids. V lost 0 bases and J lost 4; bases outside the gene matches: 6. CDR3 bases: TGTGCCAGCAGCTTGGCGCCAGGGGGCGGATACGAGCAGTACTTC. It translates to CASSLAPGGGYEQYF. Combining the CDR3 with reference TRBV5-5 and TRBJ2-7 gives the whole variable domain DAGVTQSPTHLIKTRGQQVTLRCSPISGHKSVSWYQQVLGQGPQFIFQYYEKEERGRGNFPDRFSARQFPNYSSELNVNALLLGDSALYLCASSLAPGGGYEQYFGPGTRLTVT.

The J gene is TRBJ2-3, the V gene TRBV5-4, with a possible D match to TRBD1 (5 bases). The CDR3 runs to 14 residues. V was pared by 2 bases and J by 3 bases, with 10 bases between. Germline CDR1 and CDR2: SGHNT and YYREEE (reference sequence). The CDR3 here is CASSFGRVTDTQYF. CDR3 sequence (DNA): TGTGCCAGCAGCTTTGGCAGGGTAACAGATACGCAGTATTTT.

With regard to this clone: Other DNA sequences in this specimen translate into the identical CDR3. V usage is TRBV29-1 and J usage is TRBJ1-2; D is perhaps TRBD1 (5 bases). The germline V gene encodes CDR1 SQVTM and CDR2 ANQGSEA. The V end was cut by 4 bases, the J end by 5 bases, with 11 bases between. The CDR3 consists of 12 residues. CDR3 loop: CSVVTGLYGYTF. CDR3 DNA sequence: TGCAGCGTTGTCACAGGTCTTTATGGCTACACCTTC.